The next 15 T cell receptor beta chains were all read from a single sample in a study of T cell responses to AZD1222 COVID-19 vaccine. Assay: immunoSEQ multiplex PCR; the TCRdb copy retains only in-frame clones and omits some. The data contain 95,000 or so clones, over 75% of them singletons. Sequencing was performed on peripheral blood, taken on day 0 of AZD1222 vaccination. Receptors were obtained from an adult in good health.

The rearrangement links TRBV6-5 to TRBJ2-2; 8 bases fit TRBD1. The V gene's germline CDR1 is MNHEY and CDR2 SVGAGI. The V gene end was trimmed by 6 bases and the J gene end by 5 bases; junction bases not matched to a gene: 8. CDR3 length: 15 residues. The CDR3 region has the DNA TGTGCCAGCAGACCGACAGGGGTACGGACCGGGGAGCTGTTTTTT. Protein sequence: CASRPTGVRTGELFF.

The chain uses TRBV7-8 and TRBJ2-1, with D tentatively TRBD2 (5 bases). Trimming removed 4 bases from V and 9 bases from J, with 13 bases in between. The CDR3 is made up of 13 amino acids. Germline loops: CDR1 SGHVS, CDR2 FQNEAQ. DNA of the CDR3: TGTGCCAGCAGCTGGAGGAGAGCTTCTGAGCAGTTCTTC. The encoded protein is CASSWRRASEQFF.

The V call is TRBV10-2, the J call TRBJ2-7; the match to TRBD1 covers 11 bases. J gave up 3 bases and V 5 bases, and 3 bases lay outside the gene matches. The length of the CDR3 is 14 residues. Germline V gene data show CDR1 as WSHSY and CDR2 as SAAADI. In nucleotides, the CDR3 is TGCGCCAGCAGTTGGGACAGGGGGAACTACGAGCAGTACTTC. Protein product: CASSWDRGNYEQYF.

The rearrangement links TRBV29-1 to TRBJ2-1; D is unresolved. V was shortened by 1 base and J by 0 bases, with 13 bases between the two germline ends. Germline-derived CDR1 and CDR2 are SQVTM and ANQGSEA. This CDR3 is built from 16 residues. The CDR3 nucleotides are TGCAGCGTTGAAGGAGGCCCCTGGAGCTCCTACAATGAGCAGTTCTTC. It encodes CSVEGGPWSSYNEQFF.

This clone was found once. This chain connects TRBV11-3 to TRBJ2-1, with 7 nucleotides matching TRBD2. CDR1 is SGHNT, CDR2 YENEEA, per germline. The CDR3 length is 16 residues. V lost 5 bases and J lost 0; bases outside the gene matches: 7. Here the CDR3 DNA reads TGTGCCAGCAGCCTCGTTGGGGGGGACTCCTACAATGAGCAGTTCTTC. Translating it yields CASSLVGGDSYNEQFF.

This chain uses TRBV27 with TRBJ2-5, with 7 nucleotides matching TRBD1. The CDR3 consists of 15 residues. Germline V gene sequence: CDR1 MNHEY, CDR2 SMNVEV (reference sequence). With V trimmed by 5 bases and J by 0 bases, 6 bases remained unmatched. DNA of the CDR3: TGTGCCAGCAGTCCTACCGACAGGGACCAAGAGACCCAGTACTTC. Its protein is CASSPTDRDQETQYF.

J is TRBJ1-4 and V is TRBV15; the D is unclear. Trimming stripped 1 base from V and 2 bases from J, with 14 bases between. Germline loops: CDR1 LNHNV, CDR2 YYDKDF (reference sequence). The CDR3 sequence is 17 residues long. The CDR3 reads CATSRVAGMGTNEKLFF. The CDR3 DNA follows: TGTGCCACCAGCAGAGTCGCCGGGATGGGGACTAATGAAAAACTGTTTTTT. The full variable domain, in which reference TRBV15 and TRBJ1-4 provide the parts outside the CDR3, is DAMVIQNPRYQVTQFGKPVTLSCSQTLNHNVMYWYQQKSSQAPKLLFHYYDKDFNNEADTPDNFQSRRPNTSFCFLDIRSPGLGDTAMYLCATSRVAGMGTNEKLFFGSGTQLSVL.

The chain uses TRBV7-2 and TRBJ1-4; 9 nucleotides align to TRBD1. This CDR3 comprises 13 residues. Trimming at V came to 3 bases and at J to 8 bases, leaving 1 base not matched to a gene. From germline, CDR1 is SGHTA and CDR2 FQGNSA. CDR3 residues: CASSLGQGEKLFF. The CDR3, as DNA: TGTGCCAGCAGCTTGGGACAGGGAGAAAAACTGTTTTTT.

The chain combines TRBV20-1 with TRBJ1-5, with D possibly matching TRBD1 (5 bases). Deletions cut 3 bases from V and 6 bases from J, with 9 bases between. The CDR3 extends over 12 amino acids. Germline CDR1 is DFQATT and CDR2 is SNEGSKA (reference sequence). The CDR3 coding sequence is TGCAGTGCTAGTTCCGGGGCTCAGCCCCAGCATTTT. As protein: CSASSGAQPQHF.

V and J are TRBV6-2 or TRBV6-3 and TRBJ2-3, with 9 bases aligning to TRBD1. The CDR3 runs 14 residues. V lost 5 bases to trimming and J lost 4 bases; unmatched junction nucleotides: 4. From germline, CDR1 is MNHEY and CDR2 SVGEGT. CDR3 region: CASSDRTGADTQYF. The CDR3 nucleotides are TGTGCCAGCAGTGACCGGACAGGGGCAGATACGCAGTATTTT.

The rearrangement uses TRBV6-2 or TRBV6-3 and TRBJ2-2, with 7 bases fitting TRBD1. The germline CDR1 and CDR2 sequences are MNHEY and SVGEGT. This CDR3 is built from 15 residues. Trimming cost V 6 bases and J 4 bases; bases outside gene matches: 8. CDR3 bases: TGTGCCAGCAGCCAGGGGGTCGAGGGCACCGGGGAGCTGTTTTTT. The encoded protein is CASSQGVEGTGELFF.

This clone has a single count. CDR3 DNA: TGTGCCAGCAGGCGACGGGGTGAGGGGGAGACCCAGTACTTC. Amino acid sequence: CASRRRGEGETQYF. The chain has TRBV27 and TRBJ2-5; D is tentatively TRBD1 or TRBD2 (5 bases each). The CDR3 extends over 14 amino acids. Trimming stripped 6 bases from V and 5 bases from J, with 16 bases between. Germline V gene data show CDR1 as MNHEY and CDR2 as SMNVEV (reference sequence).

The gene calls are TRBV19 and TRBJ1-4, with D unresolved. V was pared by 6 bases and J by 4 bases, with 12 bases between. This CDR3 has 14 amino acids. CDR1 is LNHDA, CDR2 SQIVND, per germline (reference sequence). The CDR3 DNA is TGTGCCAGTAGGGACCGGGGATTTAATGAAAAACTGTTTTTT. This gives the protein CASRDRGFNEKLFF.

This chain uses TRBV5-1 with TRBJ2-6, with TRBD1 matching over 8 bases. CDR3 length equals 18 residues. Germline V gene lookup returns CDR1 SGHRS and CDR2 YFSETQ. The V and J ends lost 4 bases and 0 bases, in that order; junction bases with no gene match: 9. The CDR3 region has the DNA TGCGCCAGCAGCCTACAACAGGGGGGAAGCTCTGGGGCCAACGTCCTGACTTTC. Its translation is CASSLQQGGSSGANVLTF.

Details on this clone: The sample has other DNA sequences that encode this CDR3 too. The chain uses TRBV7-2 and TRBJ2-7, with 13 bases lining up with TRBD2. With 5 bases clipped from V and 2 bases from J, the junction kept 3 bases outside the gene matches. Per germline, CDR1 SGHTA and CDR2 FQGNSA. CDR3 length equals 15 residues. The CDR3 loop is CASSLGLAGPYEQYF. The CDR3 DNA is TGTGCCAGCAGCCTGGGACTAGCGGGGCCCTACGAGCAGTACTTC.